This T cell receptor (beta chain) was obtained from a study of Ad26.COV2.S vaccination and SARS-CoV-2 variants. Study summary: In the COV1001 trial, the donor was in the Ad26.COV2.S arm.

Study conclusions and caveats: Substantial breadth was reported for post-vaccination spike-specific CD8+ and CD4+ T cells. Spike-specific TCR breadth ran higher among vaccine recipients than placebo recipients. Measures of TCR breadth and depth may have fallen short of total T cell responses.

The treatment was: about 20 received Ad26.COV2.S at low or high dose, single or two shots; about 5 received placebo; per-sample allocation not given. The investigators took samples on day 63 after the first vaccine or placebo injection. As regards this clone: Antigen: not known.

Clones were sequenced by immunoSEQ multiplex PCR, and TCRdb holds only the in-frame ones, with some missing. In the table there are 250,000 or so clones, 70% to 90% of which are singletons. Losses at the gene ends were 2 bases for V and 4 bases for J; bases not matched to a gene: 2. The CDR3 totals 13 residues. Germline CDR1 is MDHEN and CDR2 is SYDVKM. Sequencing used peripheral blood, obtained in a trial of Ad26.COV2.S vaccine versus placebo. The receptor was derived from a person aged 18-60 years who received the Ad26.COV2.S COVID-19 vaccine or a placebo. V gene TRBV28 combines with J gene TRBJ2-7, with 7 bases identical to TRBD2. DNA of the CDR3: TGTGCCAGCAGTTTAGGGGGGGAATACGAGCAGTACGTC. This codes for CASSLGGEYEQYV.